This T cell receptor (beta chain) was identified in a study of T cell responses to AZD1222 COVID-19 vaccine. Generated by immunoSEQ multiplex PCR, the TCRdb table keeps only in-frame clones and is missing some. The sample consists of about 120,000 clones, roughly 88% of them appearing once. About this clone: Its specificity is unknown.

Whole-study findings and limits: Mostly white British, mostly female donors; authors suggested clonal diversity may be underestimated. At baseline, seropositivity was found in only a handful of AZD1222 recipients. CD4 TCRs linked to vaccination spanned spike, dominating at 160-218 and 743-854.

V dropped 6 bases and J dropped 6; count of bases not matched to a gene: 9. From germline, CDR1 is MNHNS and CDR2 SASEGT. The CDR3 extends over 14 amino acids. This specimen was peripheral blood, taken on day 0 of AZD1222 vaccination. The chain couples TRBV6-1 to TRBJ1-2, with TRBD1 identical over 8 bases. The sequence came from an adult in good health. DNA of the CDR3: TGTGCCAGCAGGTCTTCAGGGGGCCCCGATGGCTACACCTTC. The encoded protein is CASRSSGGPDGYTF.